This T cell receptor beta chain was sequenced in a study of type 1 and type 2 diabetes patients. Overall study context: Participants included type 1 and type 2 diabetes patients plus nondiabetic controls. From PBMCs, CD4+ and CD8+ T cells were isolated by magnetic microbeads.

Genomic DNA was the PCR template. Multiplex PCR with 30 forward and 13 reverse primers amplified the TCR beta CDR3. In TCRdb, the multiplex PCR reads were re-called with MiXCR into one record per CDR3 protein. The table records 250,000 to 300,000 distinct CDR3 sequences, around 47% of them present only once. Trimming shortened V by 5 bases and J by 5 bases, and 9 bases separated the two germline ends. Germline V gene sequence: CDR1 SQVTM, CDR2 ANQGSEA. This CDR3 has 11 amino acids. This clonotype was obtained from a man between 18 and 29 years old with type 2 diabetes. The chain recombines TRBV29-1 with TRBJ1-1; weak D call: TRBD1 (5 bases). Sequencing input: peripheral blood mononuclear cells (PBMCs). The CDR3 sequence is CSVSGGTEAFF. The CDR3 nucleotides read TGCAGCGTTTCCGGGGGTACTGAAGCTTTCTTT.